This T cell receptor (beta chain) was documented in a study of CD8+ T cells in alopecia areata. Study-level information: Administration of oral tofacitinib to treated patients was at 5 to 10 mg twice daily. Whole-study results and caveats: Researchers say the link of baseline CD8+ expansion to response remains uncertain, with one nonresponder.

The CDR3 consists of 17 residues. Germline V gene lookup returns CDR1 ENHRY and CDR2 SYGVKD. With 3 bases removed from V and 2 bases from J, the gap between germline ends came to 16 bases. Extracted RNA was reverse transcribed, and the resulting cDNA served as sequencing template. TCRdb keeps only in-frame clones here, not all; method: immunoSEQ multiplex PCR. The table records about 270,000 clones, roughly 60% of them present only once. Noted treatment: oral pan-JAK inhibitor, 5-10 mg twice daily. PBMCs were stained for CD3, CD4 and CD8, and CD4+ and CD8+ T cells were sorted. On this clone: Its antigen is unidentified.

The chain combines TRBV10-3 with TRBJ2-2; D may be TRBD2 (6 bases). This clonotype originated in a human donor with alopecia areata. The sample was CD4+ T cells sorted from blood, taken at roughly week 52, from a patient treated with tofacitinib. The CDR3 loop is CAISEAWGLTNTGELFF. CDR3 in DNA: TGTGCCATCAGTGAAGCCTGGGGACTCACCAACACCGGGGAGCTGTTTTTT.